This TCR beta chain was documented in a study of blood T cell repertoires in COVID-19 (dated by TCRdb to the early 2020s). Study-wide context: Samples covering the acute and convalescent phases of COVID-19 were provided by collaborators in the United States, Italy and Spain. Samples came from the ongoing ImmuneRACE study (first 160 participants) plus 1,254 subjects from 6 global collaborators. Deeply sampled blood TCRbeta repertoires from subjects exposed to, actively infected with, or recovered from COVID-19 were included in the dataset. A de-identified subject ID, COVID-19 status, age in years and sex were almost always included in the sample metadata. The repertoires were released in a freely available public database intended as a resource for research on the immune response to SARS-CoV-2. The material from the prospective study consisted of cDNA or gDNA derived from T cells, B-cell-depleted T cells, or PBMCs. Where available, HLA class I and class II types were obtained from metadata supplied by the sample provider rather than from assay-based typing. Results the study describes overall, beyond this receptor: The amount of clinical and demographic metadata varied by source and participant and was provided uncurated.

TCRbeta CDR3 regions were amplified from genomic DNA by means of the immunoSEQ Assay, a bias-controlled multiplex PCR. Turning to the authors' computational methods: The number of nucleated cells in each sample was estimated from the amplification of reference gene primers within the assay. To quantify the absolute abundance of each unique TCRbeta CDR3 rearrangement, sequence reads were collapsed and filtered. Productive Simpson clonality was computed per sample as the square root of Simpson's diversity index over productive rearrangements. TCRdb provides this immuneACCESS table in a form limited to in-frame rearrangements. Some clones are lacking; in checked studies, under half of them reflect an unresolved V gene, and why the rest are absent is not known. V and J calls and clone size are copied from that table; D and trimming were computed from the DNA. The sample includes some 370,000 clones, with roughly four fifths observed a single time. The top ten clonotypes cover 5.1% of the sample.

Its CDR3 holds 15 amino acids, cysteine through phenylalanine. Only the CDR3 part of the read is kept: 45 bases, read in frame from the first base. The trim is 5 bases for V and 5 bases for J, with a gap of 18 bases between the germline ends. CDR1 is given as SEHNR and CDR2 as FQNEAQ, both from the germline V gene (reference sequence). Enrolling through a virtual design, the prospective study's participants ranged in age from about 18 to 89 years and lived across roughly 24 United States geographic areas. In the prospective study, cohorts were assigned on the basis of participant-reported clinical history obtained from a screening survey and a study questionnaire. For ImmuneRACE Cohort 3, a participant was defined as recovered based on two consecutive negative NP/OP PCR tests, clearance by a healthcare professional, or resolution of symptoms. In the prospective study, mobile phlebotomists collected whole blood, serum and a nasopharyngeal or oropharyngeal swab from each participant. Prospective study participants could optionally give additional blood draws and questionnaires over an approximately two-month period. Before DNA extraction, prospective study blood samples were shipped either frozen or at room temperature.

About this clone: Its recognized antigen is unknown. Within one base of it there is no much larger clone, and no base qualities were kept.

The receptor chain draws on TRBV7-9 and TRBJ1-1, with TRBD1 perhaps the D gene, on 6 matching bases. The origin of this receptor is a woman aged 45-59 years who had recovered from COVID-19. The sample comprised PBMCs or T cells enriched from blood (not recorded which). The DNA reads TGTGCCAGCAGCATAGGCAACAGGGTTGGTACTGAAGCTTTCTTT. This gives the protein CASSIGNRVGTEAFF.